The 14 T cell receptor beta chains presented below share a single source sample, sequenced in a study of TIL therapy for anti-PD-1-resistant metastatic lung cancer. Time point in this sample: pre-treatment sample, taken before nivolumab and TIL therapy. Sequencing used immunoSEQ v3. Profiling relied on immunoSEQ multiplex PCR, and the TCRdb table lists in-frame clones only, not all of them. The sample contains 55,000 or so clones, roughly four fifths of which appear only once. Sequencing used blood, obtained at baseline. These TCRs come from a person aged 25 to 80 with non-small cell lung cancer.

CDR3 coding DNA: TGTGCCAGCAGTGCCGCCGGGGCCGGCTATGGCTACACCTTC. Translation: CASSAAGAGYGYTF. This rearrangement joins TRBV25-1 to TRBJ1-2; D may be TRBD1 (5 bases). The ends were cut back, 4 bases at V and 4 bases at J, with 13 bases in the middle. This CDR3 comprises 14 residues. Germline V gene data show CDR1 as MGHDK and CDR2 as SYGVNS.

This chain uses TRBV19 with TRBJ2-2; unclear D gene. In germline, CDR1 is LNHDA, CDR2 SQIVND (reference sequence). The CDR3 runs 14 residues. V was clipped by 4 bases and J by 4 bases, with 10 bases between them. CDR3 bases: TGTGCCAGTAGTACGACAACAAGCACCGGGGAGCTGTTTTTT. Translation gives CASSTTTSTGELFF.

CDR3 nucleotides: TGTGCCAGCAGTTTGGCGCTTAATCAGCCCCAGCATTTT. Amino acids: CASSLALNQPQHF. This chain links TRBV6-2 or TRBV6-3 with TRBJ1-5; D is uncertain. Trimming stripped 4 bases from V and 4 bases from J, with 8 bases between. Germline CDR1 reads MNHEY; CDR2 reads SVGEGT. The CDR3 has 13 residues.

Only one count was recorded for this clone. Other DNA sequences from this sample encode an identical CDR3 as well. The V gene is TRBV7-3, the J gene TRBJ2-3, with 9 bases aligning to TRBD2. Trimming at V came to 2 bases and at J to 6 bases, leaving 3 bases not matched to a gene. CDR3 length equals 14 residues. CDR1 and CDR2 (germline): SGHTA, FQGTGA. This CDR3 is CASSLAGGLDTQYF. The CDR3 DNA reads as TGTGCCAGCAGCTTAGCGGGAGGGCTGGATACGCAGTATTTT.

The CDR3 here is CASQALAGSYEQYF. The CDR3 DNA sequence: TGTGCCAGCCAAGCACTAGCGGGCTCCTACGAGCAGTACTTC. The rearrangement links TRBV5-5 to TRBJ2-7; 9 bases fit TRBD2. From germline, CDR1 is SGHKS and CDR2 YYEKEE (reference sequence). V shed 7 bases and J 0 bases; nucleotides not matched to a gene: 5. The CDR3 contains 14 residues.

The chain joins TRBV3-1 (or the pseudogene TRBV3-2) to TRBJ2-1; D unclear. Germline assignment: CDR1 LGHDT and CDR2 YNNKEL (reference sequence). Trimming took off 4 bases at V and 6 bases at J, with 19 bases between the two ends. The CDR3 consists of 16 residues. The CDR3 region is CASSPPFRSRCNEQFF. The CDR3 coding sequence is TGTGCCAGCAGCCCCCCTTTTAGGTCGAGGTGCAATGAGCAGTTCTTC.

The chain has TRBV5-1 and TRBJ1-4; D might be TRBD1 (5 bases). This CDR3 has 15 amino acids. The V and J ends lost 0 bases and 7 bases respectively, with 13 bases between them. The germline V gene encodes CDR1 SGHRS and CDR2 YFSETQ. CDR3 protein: CASSLGVTAGEKLFF. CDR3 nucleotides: TGCGCCAGCAGCTTGGGAGTGACAGCCGGTGAAAAACTGTTTTTT.

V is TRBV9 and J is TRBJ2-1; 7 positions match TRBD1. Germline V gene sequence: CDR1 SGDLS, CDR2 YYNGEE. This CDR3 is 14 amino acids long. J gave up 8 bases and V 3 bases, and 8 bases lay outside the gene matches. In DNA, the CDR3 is TGTGCCAGCAGCGGACAGGGTTCCGGGGATGAGCAGTTCTTC. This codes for CASSGQGSGDEQFF.

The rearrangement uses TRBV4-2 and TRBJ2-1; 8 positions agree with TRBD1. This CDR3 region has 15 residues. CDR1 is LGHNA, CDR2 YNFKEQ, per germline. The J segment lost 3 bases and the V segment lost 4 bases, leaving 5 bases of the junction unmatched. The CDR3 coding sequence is TGTGCCAGCAGCCTATCGGACAGGGACTACAATGAGCAGTTCTTC. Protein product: CASSLSDRDYNEQFF.

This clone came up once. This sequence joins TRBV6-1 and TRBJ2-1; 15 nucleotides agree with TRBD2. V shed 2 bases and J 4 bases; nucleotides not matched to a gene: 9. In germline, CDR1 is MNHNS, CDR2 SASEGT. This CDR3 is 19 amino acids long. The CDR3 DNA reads TGTGCCAGCAGTGAAAAGGGACTAGCGGGGGGCACCCTATACAATGAGCAGTTCTTC. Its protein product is CASSEKGLAGGTLYNEQFF.

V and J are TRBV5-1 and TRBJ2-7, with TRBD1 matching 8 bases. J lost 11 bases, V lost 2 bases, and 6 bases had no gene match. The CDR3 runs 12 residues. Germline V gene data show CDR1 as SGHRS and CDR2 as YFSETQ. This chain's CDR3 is CASSFEGQVKYF. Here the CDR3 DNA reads TGCGCCAGCAGCTTCGAGGGACAGGTGAAGTACTTC.

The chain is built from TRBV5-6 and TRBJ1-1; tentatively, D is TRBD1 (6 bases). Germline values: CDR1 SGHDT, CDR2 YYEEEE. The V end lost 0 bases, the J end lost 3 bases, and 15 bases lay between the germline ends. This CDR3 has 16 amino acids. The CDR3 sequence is CASSLETGGDHTEAFF. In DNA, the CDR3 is TGTGCCAGCAGCTTGGAGACGGGGGGCGACCACACTGAAGCTTTCTTT.

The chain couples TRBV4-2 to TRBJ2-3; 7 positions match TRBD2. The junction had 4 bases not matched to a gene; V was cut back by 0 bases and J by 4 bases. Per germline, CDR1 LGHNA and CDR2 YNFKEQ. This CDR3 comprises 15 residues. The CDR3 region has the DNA TGTGCCAGCAGCCAAGAAACGGGGGGAGCAGATACGCAGTATTTT. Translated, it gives CASSQETGGADTQYF.

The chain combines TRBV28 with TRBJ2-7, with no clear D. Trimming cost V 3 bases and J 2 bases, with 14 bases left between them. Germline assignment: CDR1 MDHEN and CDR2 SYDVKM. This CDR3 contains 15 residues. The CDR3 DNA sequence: TGTGCCAGCAGTTTCCTCCGAGGCTCCGCCTACGAGCAGTACTTC. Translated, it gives CASSFLRGSAYEQYF.